This TCR beta chain stems from a study of shared clonotypes between healthy human individuals. With 5 bases removed from V and 1 base from J, the gap between germline ends came to 12 bases. CDR1 MNHEY and CDR2 SMNVEV come from the germline V gene (reference sequence). CDR3 size: 14 residues. Genomic DNA of every subset was divided equally among multiple immunoSEQ plates. Generated by immunoSEQ multiplex PCR, the TCRdb table keeps only in-frame clones and is missing some. The table includes roughly 2.1 million clones, more than 85% detected once. Naive CD8 populations comprised CD45RO-negative cells positively selected for CCR7, excluding terminally differentiated effector memory CD45RA+ cells.

Sequencing was done on a sample of naive CD8+ T cells from PBMCs. This sequence was found in a young man in good health. Some clones in this sample may be carry-over from other donors' samples. The J gene is TRBJ2-7, the V gene TRBV27, with D perhaps TRBD1 (6 bases). CDR3 residues: CASSNRVGSYEQYF. CDR3 sequence (DNA): TGTGCCAGCAGTAACAGGGTTGGGTCCTACGAGCAGTACTTC.